These 21 T cell receptor beta chains share one sample of origin, sequenced in a study of low-dose radiotherapy and immunotherapy resistance in tumors. Time point in this sample: before trial treatment. Primers targeting TRAV and TRBV primed first-strand cDNA, covering alpha and beta chains. Over about 18 PCR cycles, TCRs were amplified from a constant-region primer and V-primer adapter. TCRdb processed the reads anew with MiXCR; each CDR3 protein has one entry. There are under 70,000 distinct CDR3 sequences in the sample; around 27% occur only once, and approximately 5.4% lies in the top ten. Sequencing was performed on PBMCs, taken before treatment. The receptors originated from a male donor with prostate cancer.

This clonotype showed up many times. J is TRBJ2-2 and V is TRBV4-1; D uncertain. The CDR3 runs to 15 residues. Germline CDR1 is MGHRA and CDR2 is YSYEKL. Trimming removed 8 bases at V and 0 bases at J, with 13 bases between. The CDR3 protein is CASLPSPTNTGELFF. The CDR3 DNA follows: TGCGCCAGCTTACCATCCCCGACGAACACCGGGGAGCTGTTTTTT.

The chain employs TRBV5-1 and TRBJ2-3; D might be TRBD1 (5 bases). The CDR3 totals 16 residues. The germline CDR1 and CDR2 sequences are SGHRS and YFSETQ. Trimming cost V 0 bases and J 2 bases, with 13 bases left between them. CDR3: CASSLGAGHLTDTQYF. DNA of the CDR3: TGCGCCAGCAGCTTGGGTGCCGGACATCTCACAGATACGCAGTATTTT.

The chain employs TRBV2 and TRBJ1-1; 7 bases are a match to TRBD1. The CDR3 is made up of 11 amino acids. Per germline, CDR1 SNHLY and CDR2 FYNNEI. Trimming at V came to 6 bases and at J to 8 bases, leaving 3 bases not matched to a gene. This chain's CDR3 is CASSWDREAFF. The CDR3 bases are TGTGCCAGCAGCTGGGACAGAGAAGCTTTCTTT. Full variable domain (outside the CDR3, taken from reference TRBV2 and TRBJ1-1): EPEVTQTPSHQVTQMGQEVILRCVPISNHLYFYWYRQILGQKVEFLVSFYNNEISEKSEIFDDQFSVERPDGSNFTLKIRSTKLEDSAMYFCASSWDREAFFGQGTRLTVV.

This clonotype has a count of ten or more. This chain uses TRBV28 with TRBJ1-2; D not certain. V was shortened by 5 bases and J by 4 bases, with 8 bases between the two germline ends. The CDR3 covers 12 residues. The germline CDR1 and CDR2 sequences are MDHEN and SYDVKM. CDR3 region: CASSPRSYGYTF. The CDR3 bases are TGTGCCAGCAGTCCAAGGTCCTATGGCTACACCTTC.

This clonotype appeared many times. The rearrangement joins TRBV21-1 to TRBJ1-4; the table's D call, TRBD1, was not checked against the DNA. TRBV21-1 is recorded as a pseudogene. The CDR3 is 14 residues long. The CDR3 coding sequence is TGTGCCAGCAGCAGGGCGGCAACTAATGAAAAACTGTTTTTT. This gives the protein CASSRAATNEKLFF.

In this sample, this clonotype turned up many times. This sequence joins TRBV7-2 and TRBJ2-5; D ambiguous. CDR1 SGHTA and CDR2 FQGNSA come from the germline V gene. The CDR3 totals 14 residues. Trimming cost V 4 bases and J 5 bases, with 14 bases left between them. CDR3 region: CASSSSALWETQYF. The CDR3 region has the DNA TGTGCCAGCAGCTCCTCGGCCCTATGGGAGACCCAGTACTTC.

At least ten counts were recorded for this clonotype. This sequence joins TRBV18 and TRBJ2-2, with 7 bases identical to TRBD1. V lost 1 base to trimming and J lost 3 bases; unmatched junction nucleotides: 2. Per germline, CDR1 KGHSH and CDR2 LQKENI. The CDR3 has 15 amino acids. The CDR3 spells CASSPQGADTGELFF. CDR3 nucleotide sequence: TGTGCCAGCTCACCACAGGGGGCGGACACCGGGGAGCTGTTTTTT.

A note on this clonotype: Being one base from a much bigger clone, this may be a read error. The chain employs TRBV19 and TRBJ1-1, with D maybe TRBD1 (5 bases). The V end was cut by 3 bases, the J end by 4 bases, with 9 bases between. The germline V gene has CDR1 LNHDA and CDR2 SQIVND (reference sequence). The CDR3 is made up of 13 amino acids. Here the CDR3 reads CASSIREFTEAFF. CDR3 in DNA: TGTGCCAGTAGTATCAGGGAGTTCACTGAAGCTTTCTTT.

Only one count was recorded for this clonotype. The chain combines TRBV29-1 with TRBJ2-5, with D possibly matching TRBD2 (6 bases). CDR1 is SQVTM, CDR2 ANQGSEA, per germline. The CDR3 runs to 13 residues. V lost 4 bases to trimming and J lost 4 bases, with 13 bases between them. This CDR3 is CSVAAGTGETQYF. In DNA, the CDR3 is TGCAGCGTTGCTGCGGGGACGGGAGAGACCCAGTACTTC.

V usage is TRBV5-4 and J usage is TRBJ1-2; tentatively, D is TRBD1 (5 bases). This CDR3 has 14 residues. Trimming pared 4 bases from V and 5 bases from J, leaving 15 bases between. The germline CDR1 and CDR2 sequences are SGHNT and YYREEE (reference sequence). CDR3 in DNA: TGTGCCAGCAGCACCCCACAGGACGGATATGGCTACACCTTC. This encodes CASSTPQDGYGYTF.

Within the sample, this clonotype is medium-sized. The chain has TRBV5-1 and TRBJ2-3; D possibly matches TRBD1 or TRBD2 (5 bases each). CDR3 size: 11 residues. From germline, CDR1 is SGHRS and CDR2 YFSETQ. Trimming removed 4 bases from V and 6 bases from J, with 6 bases in between. The CDR3 is CASSRDDTQYF. CDR3 DNA: TGCGCCAGCAGCCGGGACGATACGCAGTATTTT.

This clonotype was counted many times. This chain joins TRBV6-2 or TRBV6-3 and TRBJ1-5; D unresolved. Germline CDR1 reads MNHEY; CDR2 reads SVGEGT. This CDR3 contains 15 residues. V lost 5 bases, J lost 2 bases, and 13 bases lay in between. The CDR3 DNA is TGTGCCAGCAGTACCGGGCGTAATGGCAATCAGCCCCAGCATTTT. Amino acids: CASSTGRNGNQPQHF.

There are many counts of this clonotype. The chain uses TRBV7-9 and TRBJ1-1; no clear D gene. The CDR3 spans 14 residues. Trimming cost V 5 bases and J 2 bases, with 12 bases left between them. Germline-derived CDR1 and CDR2 are SEHNR and FQNEAQ (reference sequence). DNA for the CDR3: TGTGCCAGCAGCCCGGACGGTCATAACACTGAAGCTTTCTTT. Protein sequence: CASSPDGHNTEAFF.

The rearrangement uses TRBV5-1 and TRBJ1-3; D is unclear. V lost 0 bases to trimming and J lost 1 base, with 5 bases between them. In germline, CDR1 is SGHRS, CDR2 YFSETQ. This CDR3 region has 14 residues. The CDR3 region is CASSLDGSGNTIYF. The CDR3 nucleotides are TGCGCCAGCAGCTTGGACGGGTCTGGAAACACCATATATTTT.

This clonotype appeared a few times. A far larger clone is only one base removed, so a read error is likely. V and J are TRBV5-3 and TRBJ2-3; weak D call: TRBD2 (7 bases). TRBV5-3 carries the ORF label, with uncertain function. The CDR3 contains 15 residues. This CDR3 reads CASSLRGACADTQYF. Written as DNA, the CDR3 is TGTGCCAGCAGCTTACGGGGGGCCTGTGCAGATACGCAGTATTTT.

This clonotype appeared many times. The gene calls are TRBV28 and TRBJ1-2, with a weak D call TRBD1 (5 bases). Per germline, CDR1 MDHEN and CDR2 SYDVKM. Trimming cost V 5 bases and J 4 bases, with 8 bases left between them. This CDR3 spans 12 amino acids. The CDR3: CASSPGFYGYTF. The CDR3 DNA follows: TGTGCCAGCAGTCCAGGGTTCTATGGCTACACCTTC.

This clonotype was detected many times. The chain employs TRBV29-1 and TRBJ1-2; 8 bases are shared with TRBD1. CDR1 is SQVTM, CDR2 ANQGSEA, per germline. V lost 7 bases and J lost 12; bases outside the gene matches: 13. The CDR3 is 12 residues long. The CDR3: CSAQGGTGSDTF. In nucleotides, the CDR3 is TGCAGCGCTCAGGGCGGGACAGGTTCGGACACCTTC.

This clonotype has ten or more counts. The gene calls are TRBV30 and TRBJ1-2; D call uncertain. Germline V lookup: CDR1 GTSNPN, CDR2 SVGIG (reference sequence). Trimming stripped 4 bases from V and 8 bases from J, with 14 bases between. This CDR3 spans 12 amino acids. The CDR3 spells CAWTVDLWGYTF. The CDR3 nucleotides are TGTGCCTGGACGGTTGATCTATGGGGCTACACCTTC.

The gene calls are TRBV28 and TRBJ2-1; no clear D gene. V was shortened by 5 bases and J by 0 bases, with 11 bases between the two germline ends. Germline values: CDR1 MDHEN, CDR2 SYDVKM. The CDR3 spans 15 residues. The CDR3 DNA reads as TGTGCCAGCAGTCCCGCCGGCAGCTCCTACAATGAGCAGTTCTTC. This codes for CASSPAGSSYNEQFF.

In its sample, this clonotype was seen a few times. V and J are TRBV6-8 and TRBJ2-7; TRBD2 matches at 9 bases. Trimming removed 4 bases from V and 9 bases from J; junction bases left unmatched: 13. This CDR3 is 15 amino acids long. Germline values: CDR1 MNHGY, CDR2 SAAAGT. CDR3: CASSSGGTSSPGQYF. The CDR3 region has the DNA TGTGCCAGCAGTTCAGGAGGGACTAGCAGCCCGGGGCAGTACTTC.

This chain links TRBV9 with TRBJ2-3, with TRBD1 matching 9 bases. Germline V gene data show CDR1 as SGDLS and CDR2 as YYNGEE. This CDR3 contains 16 residues. DNA for the CDR3: TGTGCAGGCAGCCCCCGGGGACAGGGAGTCACAGATACGCAGTATTTT. It is translated as CAGSPRGQGVTDTQYF. Together with reference TRBV9 and TRBJ2-3, the CDR3 gives the full variable domain: DSGVTQTPKHLITATGQRVTLRCSPRSGDLSVYWYQQSLDQGLQFLIQYYNGEERAKGNILERFSAQQFPDLHSELNLSSLELGDSALYFCAGSPRGQGVTDTQYFGPGTRLTVL.